What follows describes a single T cell receptor (beta chain). The entry originates in a study of blood T cell repertoires in COVID-19. The CDR3 is 15 residues long. Unmatched junction bases numbered 11, after V lost 5 bases and J lost 7 bases. The germline V gene has CDR1 LNHDA and CDR2 SQIVND (reference sequence). Some clones are missing from TCRdb's copy, which holds only in-frame ones; the method was immunoSEQ multiplex PCR. The table shows hundreds of thousands of clones, with around 88% occurring only once. The cohort comprised adults aged about 18 to 90 years residing in about 25 US areas. Sequencing was performed on PBMCs or T cells enriched from blood (not recorded which). This TCR derives from a middle-aged man who had recovered from COVID-19. The gene calls are TRBV19 and TRBJ1-2; 9 bases are a match to TRBD1. CDR3 nucleotide sequence: TGTGCCAGTAGTTCCTCCACCGGGACAGGGTTTGGCTACACCTTC. Protein: CASSSSTGTGFGYTF.